The 28 T cell receptor beta chains in this list originate from one sample, sequenced in a study of shared clonotypes between healthy human individuals. Assay used: immunoSEQ multiplex PCR; TCRdb lists only in-frame clones, some missing. The sample records 400,000 to 550,000 clones, approximately 79% being singletons. Sequencing was performed on PBMCs. The source is a middle-aged woman in good health. Some clones in this sample may be carry-over from other donors' samples.

The rearrangement joins TRBV30 to TRBJ2-5, with D unclear. CDR1 GTSNPN and CDR2 SVGIG come from the germline V gene (reference sequence). CDR3 size: 14 residues. The V and J ends lost 5 bases and 0 bases respectively, with 13 bases between them. CDR3 residues: CAWGPTTDQETQYF. For the CDR3, the DNA is TGTGCCTGGGGCCCGACCACGGACCAAGAGACCCAGTACTTC.

This chain uses TRBV30 with TRBJ2-5; TRBD2 aligns across 8 bases. The germline V gene encodes CDR1 GTSNPN and CDR2 SVGIG (reference sequence). The CDR3 is 14 residues long. V shed 3 bases, J shed 4 bases, and the junction held 7 bases outside the gene matches. The CDR3 DNA is TGTGCCTGGAGCACCCGGCGGGAGGCAGAGACCCAGTACTTC. Protein: CAWSTRREAETQYF.

The chain couples TRBV27 to TRBJ2-7; 9 bases align to TRBD1. J gave up 3 bases and V 2 bases, and 5 bases lay outside the gene matches. Germline V gives CDR1 MNHEY, CDR2 SMNVEV (reference sequence). The CDR3 is made up of 15 amino acids. CDR3 sequence reads: CASSLRGQGLYEQYF. In DNA, the CDR3 is TGTGCCAGCAGTTTAAGGGGACAGGGCCTCTACGAGCAGTACTTC.

This clone was observed a few times. V gene TRBV9 combines with J gene TRBJ2-7; D is ambiguous. V lost 4 bases and J lost 2, with 13 bases in between. The CDR3 spans 14 residues. Germline loops: CDR1 SGDLS, CDR2 YYNGEE. The CDR3 DNA sequence: TGTGCCAGCAGCCCGCAGCTAGTGGCCTACGAGCAGTACTTC. Protein product: CASSPQLVAYEQYF.

The table lists this clone with a count of one. The chain uses TRBV27 and TRBJ2-7; D is ambiguous. V lost 3 bases, J lost 3 bases, and 12 bases lay in between. The CDR3 covers 14 residues. From germline, CDR1 is MNHEY and CDR2 SMNVEV (reference sequence). CDR3 coding DNA: TGTGCCAGCAGTTTTGGGGTAGGTCGCTACGAGCAGTACTTC. Its protein product is CASSFGVGRYEQYF.

The V gene is TRBV10-3, the J gene TRBJ2-7; D is possibly TRBD2 (5 bases). CDR1 is ENHRY and CDR2 is SYGVKD in the germline V gene. V was clipped by 5 bases and J by 2 bases, with 13 bases between them. This CDR3 spans 14 amino acids. The CDR3 sequence is CAISRSQRAYEQYF. CDR3 coding DNA: TGTGCCATCAGTAGGAGTCAGAGGGCCTACGAGCAGTACTTC.

V gene TRBV7-2 combines with J gene TRBJ2-2, with 10 bases fitting TRBD2. Germline CDR1 reads SGHTA; CDR2 reads FQGNSA. The CDR3 contains 15 residues. Trimming at V came to 6 bases and at J to 7 bases, leaving 8 bases not matched to a gene. CDR3 loop: CASRTTSGTVGELFF. CDR3 bases: TGTGCCAGCAGAACCACTAGCGGGACAGTCGGGGAGCTGTTTTTT.

The chain is built from TRBV6-6 and TRBJ2-7; 9 bases fit TRBD1. This CDR3 comprises 16 residues. The V gene's germline CDR1 is MNHNY and CDR2 SVGAGI (reference sequence). V shed 7 bases and J 5 bases; nucleotides not matched to a gene: 15. CDR3 bases: TGTGCCAGCATCCCACGGAGGGGACAGGGTACCCACGAGCAGTACTTC. Translating it yields CASIPRRGQGTHEQYF.

The chain links TRBV10-3 to TRBJ2-5, with 9 bases aligning to TRBD2. Per germline, CDR1 ENHRY and CDR2 SYGVKD. Trimming removed 7 bases from V and 3 bases from J; junction bases left unmatched: 3. There are 13 residues in the CDR3. Here the CDR3 reads CAIKREVEETQYF. The CDR3 region has the DNA TGTGCCATCAAGCGGGAGGTCGAAGAGACCCAGTACTTC.

This clone showed up just a few times. The CDR3 DNA is TGTGCCAGCAGCGTAGATTTAACCCACCGGGTTGGAGATGGCTACACCTTC. Translation: CASSVDLTHRVGDGYTF. This sequence joins TRBV9 and TRBJ1-2; D remains unclear. This CDR3 has 17 amino acids. The V gene lost 0 bases and the J gene lost 6 bases, with 21 bases spanning the gap. Germline V gene lookup returns CDR1 SGDLS and CDR2 YYNGEE.

This clone came up a few times. Distinct nucleotide sequences in the sample also encode this CDR3. V and J are TRBV6-4 and TRBJ1-1; no clear D. Germline lookup yields CDR1 MRHNA and CDR2 SNTAGT. This CDR3 comprises 13 residues. V lost 6 bases and J lost 0, with 8 bases in between. CDR3 sequence: CASRREMNTEAFF. The CDR3 DNA sequence: TGTGCCAGCAGGAGGGAGATGAACACTGAAGCTTTCTTT.

V gene TRBV29-1 combines with J gene TRBJ2-7, with D hard to call. Germline V gene data show CDR1 as SQVTM and CDR2 as ANQGSEA. The ends were cut back, 4 bases at V and 4 bases at J, with 8 bases in the middle. The CDR3 has 11 amino acids. Here the CDR3 DNA reads TGCAGCGTTGCCAGCACGTACGAGCAGTACTTC. Protein sequence: CSVASTYEQYF.

V usage is TRBV19 and J usage is TRBJ2-1; 10 bases agree with TRBD2. CDR1 and CDR2 from the germline V gene are LNHDA and SQIVND (reference sequence). After removal of 1 base from V and 9 bases from J, the junction contained 6 bases not matched to a gene. The CDR3 is made up of 15 amino acids. In DNA, the CDR3 is TGTGCCAGTAGTATAGCTAGCGGGAGCTTCGGTGAGCAGTTCTTC. Its protein product is CASSIASGSFGEQFF.

The V and J genes are TRBV19 and TRBJ2-2; no definite D call. This CDR3 region has 15 residues. Trimming stripped 5 bases from V and 0 bases from J, with 10 bases between. Per germline, CDR1 LNHDA and CDR2 SQIVND (reference sequence). For the CDR3, the DNA is TGTGCCAGTAGTTCACGGACGACGAACACCGGGGAGCTGTTTTTT. Translated, it gives CASSSRTTNTGELFF.

The rearrangement joins TRBV19 to TRBJ2-5; TRBD2 matches 10 bases. V was clipped by 9 bases and J by 1 base; unmatched bases: 5. CDR3 length: 14 residues. Germline CDR1 reads LNHDA; CDR2 reads SQIVND (reference sequence). CDR3 region: CASTTSGLQETQYF. DNA for the CDR3: TGTGCCAGCACGACTAGCGGGCTCCAAGAGACCCAGTACTTC.

Notes on this clone: With a much larger clone just one base away, this may be a read error. This chain joins TRBV19 and TRBJ2-3; unclear D gene. V was trimmed by 10 bases and J by 0 bases, leaving 17 bases between them. CDR1 and CDR2 from the germline V gene are LNHDA and SQIVND (reference sequence). The CDR3 spans 15 residues. The CDR3 sequence: CANTVSATSTDTQYF. The CDR3 DNA reads as TGTGCCAATACCGTTTCAGCGACTAGCACAGATACGCAGTATTTT.

Here the CDR3 reads CASGTGGYEQYF. CDR3 DNA sequence: TGTGCCAGTGGGACAGGGGGCTACGAGCAGTACTTC. This chain connects TRBV9 to TRBJ2-7; 11 bases map to TRBD1. V shed 8 bases and J 3 bases; nucleotides not matched to a gene: 1. The CDR3 loop spans 12 amino acids. Germline CDR1 reads SGDLS; CDR2 reads YYNGEE.

The chain has TRBV5-5 and TRBJ1-1; a weak D match, TRBD1 (5 bases). CDR3 size: 14 residues. V lost 1 base, J lost 1 base, and 8 bases lay in between. The V gene's germline CDR1 is SGHKS and CDR2 YYEKEE (reference sequence). The CDR3 DNA follows: TGTGCCAGCAGCTTGTACCAGGGGAACACTGAAGCTTTCTTT. This sequence encodes CASSLYQGNTEAFF.

This chain links TRBV28 with TRBJ2-3; D not certain. The CDR3 spans 14 residues. Trimming stripped 8 bases from V and 1 base from J, with 13 bases between. The germline V gene encodes CDR1 MDHEN and CDR2 SYDVKM. CDR3 in amino acids: CASRGRFGTDTQYF. CDR3 coding DNA: TGTGCCAGCCGCGGCAGGTTTGGCACAGATACGCAGTATTTT.

The V call is TRBV5-1, the J call TRBJ2-1, with D unresolved. The V end lost 1 base, the J end lost 9 bases, and 14 bases lay between the germline ends. Germline-derived CDR1 and CDR2 are SGHRS and YFSETQ. The CDR3 contains 14 residues. The CDR3 loop is CASSLLGSPGEQFF. Here the CDR3 DNA reads TGCGCCAGCAGCTTGTTAGGCAGTCCGGGTGAGCAGTTCTTC. Drawing the rest from reference TRBV5-1 and TRBJ2-1, the complete variable domain is KAGVTQTPRYLIKTRGQQVTLSCSPISGHRSVSWYQQTPGQGLQFLFEYFSETQRNKGNFPGRFSGRQFSNSRSEMNVSTLELGDSALYLCASSLLGSPGEQFFGPGTRLTVL.

Only a few counts were recorded for this clone. Other DNA sequences in the sample encode the same CDR3. The chain employs TRBV7-3 and TRBJ2-3; D might be TRBD2 (6 bases). Germline V CDR1 and CDR2: SGHTA, FQGTGA. V lost 2 bases to trimming and J lost 2 bases, with 8 bases between them. The CDR3 extends over 14 amino acids. CDR3 in amino acids: CASSLGLSTDTQYF. In DNA, the CDR3 is TGTGCCAGCAGCTTAGGACTATCCACAGATACGCAGTATTTT.

CDR3 protein: CASSRRLAGGPGYEQYF. The CDR3 DNA is TGTGCCAGCAGCCGAAGACTAGCGGGAGGCCCGGGCTACGAGCAGTACTTC. The chain recombines TRBV14 with TRBJ2-7; the match to TRBD2 covers 13 bases. CDR3 size: 17 residues. Germline CDR1 reads SGHDN; CDR2 reads FVKESK. The ends lost 4 bases at V and 3 bases at J; junction bases unmatched: 9.

The chain is built from TRBV29-1 and TRBJ2-3; 8 bases align to TRBD2. Germline lookup yields CDR1 SQVTM and CDR2 ANQGSEA. V trimming: 7 bases; J trimming: 4 bases; junction bases outside the gene matches: 7. CDR3 length: 13 residues. The CDR3 DNA follows: TGCAGCGCCCCTGAGACTAGCGCAGATACGCAGTATTTT. Amino acids: CSAPETSADTQYF.

The chain employs TRBV2 and TRBJ2-3; no clear D gene. V shed 2 bases and J shed 2 bases, with 5 bases lying between them. This CDR3 is built from 13 residues. CDR1 is SNHLY, CDR2 FYNNEI, per germline. In DNA form, the CDR3 reads TGTGCCAGCAGTGAACCTATCACAGATACGCAGTATTTT. Translated: CASSEPITDTQYF.

V is TRBV7-9 and J is TRBJ1-2; perhaps TRBD1 as D (5 bases). The germline gives CDR1 SEHNR, CDR2 FQNEAQ (reference sequence). V gave up 6 bases and J gave up 0 bases, with 11 bases separating them. CDR3 length equals 14 residues. The CDR3 DNA sequence: TGTGCCAGCAGTTTGACAGAAGCTAACTATGGCTACACCTTC. Protein: CASSLTEANYGYTF.

V usage is TRBV7-2 and J usage is TRBJ2-1, with 8 bases aligning to TRBD2. The length of the CDR3 is 14 residues. V trimming: 0 bases; J trimming: 5 bases; junction bases outside the gene matches: 0. CDR1 is SGHTA and CDR2 is FQGNSA in the germline V gene. CDR3 region: CASSLASGNNEQFF. CDR3 nucleotide sequence: TGTGCCAGCAGCTTAGCTAGCGGGAACAATGAGCAGTTCTTC.

The rearrangement links TRBV28 to TRBJ1-3, with a tentative D call TRBD1 (5 bases). This CDR3 is built from 20 residues. Germline CDR1 is MDHEN and CDR2 is SYDVKM. Trimming stripped 4 bases from V and 4 bases from J, with 29 bases between. CDR3 in DNA: TGTGCCAGCAGTTCGTTTGGTCTGGCGGGGGGGAAGACACCCGGAAACACCATATATTTT. It encodes CASSSFGLAGGKTPGNTIYF.

This CDR3 reads CASSTPRGEGYEQYF. The DNA of the CDR3 is TGTGCCAGCAGTACCCCCCGGGGAGAGGGCTACGAGCAGTACTTC. The J gene is TRBJ2-7, the V gene TRBV28; tentatively, D is TRBD2 (5 bases). This CDR3 has 15 amino acids. The germline V gene has CDR1 MDHEN and CDR2 SYDVKM. V lost 5 bases and J 3 bases, leaving 17 bases between the germline ends.